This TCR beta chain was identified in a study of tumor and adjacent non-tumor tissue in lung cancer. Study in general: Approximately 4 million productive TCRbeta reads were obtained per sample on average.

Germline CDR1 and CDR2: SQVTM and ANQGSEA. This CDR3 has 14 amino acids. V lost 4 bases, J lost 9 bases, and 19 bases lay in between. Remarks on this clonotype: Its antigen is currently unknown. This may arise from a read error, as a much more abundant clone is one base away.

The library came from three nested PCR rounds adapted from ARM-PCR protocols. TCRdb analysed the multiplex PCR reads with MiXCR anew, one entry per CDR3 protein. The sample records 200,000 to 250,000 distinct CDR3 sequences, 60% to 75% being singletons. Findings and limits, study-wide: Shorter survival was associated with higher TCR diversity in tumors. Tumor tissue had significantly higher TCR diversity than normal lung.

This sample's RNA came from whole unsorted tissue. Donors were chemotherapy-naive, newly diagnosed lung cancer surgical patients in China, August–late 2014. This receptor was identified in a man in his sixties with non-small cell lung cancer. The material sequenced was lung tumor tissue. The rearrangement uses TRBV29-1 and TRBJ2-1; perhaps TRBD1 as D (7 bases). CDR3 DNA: TGCAGCGTTGGGGGGACAGAGAACGGGGGTGAGCAGTTCTTC. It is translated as CSVGGTENGGEQFF.